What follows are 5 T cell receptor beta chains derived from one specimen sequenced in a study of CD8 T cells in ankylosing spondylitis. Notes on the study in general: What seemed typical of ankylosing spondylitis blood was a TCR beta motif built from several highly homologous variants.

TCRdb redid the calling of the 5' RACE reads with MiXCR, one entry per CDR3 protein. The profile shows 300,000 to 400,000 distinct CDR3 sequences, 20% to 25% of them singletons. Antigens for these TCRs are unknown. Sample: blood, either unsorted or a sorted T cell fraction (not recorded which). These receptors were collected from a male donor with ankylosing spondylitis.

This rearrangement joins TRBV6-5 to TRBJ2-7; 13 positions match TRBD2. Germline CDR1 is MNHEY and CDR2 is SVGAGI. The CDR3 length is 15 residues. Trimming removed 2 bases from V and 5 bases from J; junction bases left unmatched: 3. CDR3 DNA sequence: TGTGCCAGCAGTTACACTAGCGGGAGGGCCAACGAGCAGTACTTC. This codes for CASSYTSGRANEQYF.

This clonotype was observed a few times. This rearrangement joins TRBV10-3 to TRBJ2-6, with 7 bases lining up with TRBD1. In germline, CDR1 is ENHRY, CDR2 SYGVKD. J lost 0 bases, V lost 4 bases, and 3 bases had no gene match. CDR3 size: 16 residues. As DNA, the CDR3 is TGTGCCATCAGTGGGAGGACAGGCTCTGGGGCCAACGTCCTGACTTTC. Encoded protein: CAISGRTGSGANVLTF.

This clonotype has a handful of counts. CDR3 sequence: CASSLDSYTGELFF. The CDR3 region has the DNA TGTGCCAGCTCACTGGACAGTTACACCGGGGAGCTGTTTTTT. The chain combines TRBV18 with TRBJ2-2, with D possibly TRBD1 on 6 matching bases. V dropped 4 bases and J dropped 3 bases, with 9 bases sitting between them. Germline assignment: CDR1 KGHSH and CDR2 LQKENI. The CDR3 sequence is 14 residues long.

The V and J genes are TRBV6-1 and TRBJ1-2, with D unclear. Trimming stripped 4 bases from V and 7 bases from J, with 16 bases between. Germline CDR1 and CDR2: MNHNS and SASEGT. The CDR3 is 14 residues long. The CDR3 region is CASSGYGLISGYTF. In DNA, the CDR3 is TGTGCCAGCAGTGGGTACGGACTGATCAGTGGCTACACCTTC.

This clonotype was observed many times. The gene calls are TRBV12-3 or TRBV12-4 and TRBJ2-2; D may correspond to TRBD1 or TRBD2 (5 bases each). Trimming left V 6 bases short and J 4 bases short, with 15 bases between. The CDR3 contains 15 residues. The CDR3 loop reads CASSLGPGGTGELFF. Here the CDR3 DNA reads TGTGCCAGCAGCCTGGGGCCCGGAGGCACCGGGGAGCTGTTTTTT.